The clone carrying this T cell receptor beta chain showed up just a few times. This record comes from a study of T-cell memory formation after mild COVID-19. The CDR3 is 16 amino acids. Germline V gives CDR1 SGHTA, CDR2 FQGTGA. V was pared by 6 bases and J by 7 bases, with 12 bases of the junction left unmatched. TCRdb recomputed calls from the 5' RACE reads with MiXCR, one row per CDR3 protein. The sample gives about 170,000 distinct CDR3 sequences, approximately 12% of which show up once; more than 3% is in the top ten. V gene TRBV7-3 combines with J gene TRBJ2-1; 10 nucleotides agree with TRBD2. Specimen: PBMCs or a T cell subset sorted from them (not recorded which). The TCR originated in a man younger than 30 who had mild COVID-19 (a few samples of this study predate the infection). Cell type and time point are not known. CDR3 sequence (DNA): TGTGCCAGCAGGGCCGCCGGGACTAGCGCTGCGAATGAGCAGTTCTTC. It translates to CASRAAGTSAANEQFF.